The sequence of this TCR beta chain was determined in a study of human T cells and chemical hapten exposure. In the study overall: Diphenylcyclopropenone was administered weekly to the scalp of patients throughout the roughly 22-week study. Study-level points and caveats: Expanded TCRs formed significantly more large CDR3 similarity clusters than controls. TCRs at high frequency, those above 1 in 1000, did not change with DPC sensitization.

Of note for this clonotype: The antigen remains undetermined.

Stated time point: pre-sensitization, week 0. The treatment is: therapeutic diphenylcyclopropenone sensitization with weekly scalp DPC. There are 15 residues in the CDR3. With 1 base removed from V and 5 bases from J, the gap between germline ends came to 12 bases. The germline gives CDR1 SGHVS, CDR2 FNYEAQ. TCRdb re-called the RACE reads through MiXCR, storing one row per CDR3 protein. Among more than 300,000 distinct CDR3 sequences listed, less than 6.5% were seen once. This sequence originates from a woman between 50 and 59 years old with alopecia areata. Some clones in this sample may be carry-over from other donors' samples. The sequenced sample was whole blood, obtained in connection with sensitization to the hapten diphenylcyclopropenone (DPC). The chain carries TRBV7-6 and TRBJ2-1; no firm D call. CDR3 in amino acids: CASSLDPQLDNEQFF. The CDR3 bases are TGTGCCAGCAGCTTAGACCCCCAGCTGGACAATGAGCAGTTCTTC.